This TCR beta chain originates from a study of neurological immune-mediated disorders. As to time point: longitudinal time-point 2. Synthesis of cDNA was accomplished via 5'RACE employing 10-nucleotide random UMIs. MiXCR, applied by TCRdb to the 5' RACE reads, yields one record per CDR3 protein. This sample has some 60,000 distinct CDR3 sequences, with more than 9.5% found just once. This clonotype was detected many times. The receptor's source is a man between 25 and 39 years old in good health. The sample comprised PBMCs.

The CDR3 nucleotides are TGTGCCAGCAGCTTTGCGGGAGGGCCTACAGATACGCAGTATTTT. It specifies CASSFAGGPTDTQYF. This chain joins TRBV7-3 and TRBJ2-3; TRBD2 aligns across 9 bases. This CDR3 has 15 residues. Looked up from germline, CDR1 is SGHTA and CDR2 is FQGTGA. After removal of 3 bases from V and 3 bases from J, the junction contained 4 bases not matched to a gene. The full variable domain, its missing parts supplied by reference TRBV7-3 and TRBJ2-3, is GAGVSQTPSNKVTEKGKYVELRCDPISGHTALYWYRQSLGQGPEFLIYFQGTGAADDSGLPNDRFFAVRPEGSVSTLKIQRTERGDSAVYLCASSFAGGPTDTQYFGPGTRLTVL.